The following is a T cell receptor (beta chain) sequence with its context. Its antigen remains unidentified. The sample is drawn from a study of shared clonotypes between healthy human individuals. Study summary: CD4 naive and memory got three plates each, CD8 naive two, CD8 memory one.

Study-wide results and limits: Generally, estimated richness proved larger in naive subsets than it did in memory subsets. Clonotypes that were shared across a few donors made up roughly 5% of naive CD4 clonotypes.

The CDR3 is made up of 14 amino acids. Between the trimmed V and J ends, which lost 6 bases and 3 bases, there was a span of 14 bases. Germline V gives CDR1 SNHLY, CDR2 FYNNEI. Original processing methods: ImmunoSEQ output lacked quality scores and full-length reads, limiting matched filtering. Only in-frame clones appear in the TCRdb table, and some are missing; sequencing was by immunoSEQ multiplex PCR. V, J and clone size were drawn from that table, and D and trimming were deduced from the DNA. The sample lists some 2.3 million clones, approximately 95% seen once, with 0.35% to 0.5% in the top ten.

The rearrangement links TRBV2 to TRBJ1-1, with D possibly matching TRBD1 (5 bases). The material sequenced was naive CD4+ T cells from PBMCs. Described subset: CD45RA+ positively selected. The receptor's source is a man between 18 and 29 years old in good health. Some clones in this sample may be carry-over from other donors' samples. The DNA for the CDR3 is TGTGCCAGCAGCGTCCTGGTGGGGGACACTGAAGCTTTCTTT. Translating gives CASSVLVGDTEAFF.